This T cell receptor (beta chain) stems from a study of blood T cell repertoires in COVID-19 (dated by TCRdb to 2019 to 2021). Notes on the research overall: Samples from collaborators originated in the United States, Italy and Spain and spanned both the acute and convalescent phases of COVID-19. The prospective study material was composed of cDNA or gDNA derived from T cells, B-cell-depleted T cells, or PBMCs. The samples were drawn from two sources: the first 160 participants of the ongoing ImmuneRACE study, and approximately 1,300 subjects contributed by 6 global collaborators. The repertoires were released in a freely available public database meant as a resource for research on the immune response to SARS-CoV-2. Deeply sampled blood TCRbeta repertoires from subjects exposed to, actively infected with, or recovered from COVID-19 were included in the dataset. Where HLA class I and class II types were available, the types were taken from metadata supplied by the sample provider, not from assay-based typing. A de-identified subject ID, COVID-19 status, age in years and sex were almost always included in the sample metadata. What the authors observed across the whole study: The quantity of clinical and demographic metadata differed by source and by participant and was supplied without curation.

Regarding this clone: Its antigen target is currently unknown. No base qualities exist here, and no much larger clone lies one base off it.

Collaborating institutions collected whole blood in K2EDTA tubes following their own protocols. Collaborator samples were shipped for TCRbeta analysis as frozen whole blood, isolated PBMCs, or DNA extracted from either sample type. The CDR3 starts with the cysteine, ends with the phenylalanine, and has 17 residues. Only the CDR3 DNA stays, 51 bases, in frame from base 1. As encoded in the germline V gene (reference sequence), CDR1 is MNHEY while CDR2 is SMNVEV. V ends up 4 bases short and J 8 bases short, with an unmatched junction base count of 11. TCRbeta CDR3 regions were amplified from genomic DNA by means of the immunoSEQ Assay, a bias-controlled multiplex PCR. On the study's bioinformatics: The number of nucleated cells in each sample was estimated from the amplification of reference gene primers within the assay. Sequence reads were collapsed and filtered to measure the absolute abundance of every unique TCRbeta CDR3 rearrangement. For each sample, productive Simpson clonality was calculated by taking the square root of Simpson's diversity index across productive rearrangements. This is the immuneACCESS table as TCRdb keeps it, with only in-frame sequences that have V and J called. A part of the clones is gone; compared with another copy, unresolved V genes explain less than half, and the rest is unexplained. That table is the source of V, J and clone size, and D and trimming were worked out from the DNA. The sample records around 51,000 clones, about nine tenths of which are singletons. The ten largest clones represent over 4% of the sample.

The sequence derives from a man between 65 and 85 years old with acute or convalescent COVID-19. The sample was peripheral blood. The rearrangement combines TRBV27 with TRBJ1-4, with 12 junctional bases fitting TRBD1. The encoded CDR3 is CASSSPGQGADREKLFF. The nucleotide sequence reads as follows: TGTGCCAGCAGTTCTCCGGGACAGGGGGCGGACAGGGAAAAACTGTTTTTT.